This T cell receptor beta chain was sequenced in a study of CD8 T cells in ankylosing spondylitis. This clonotype was seen a few times. The CDR3 has 14 amino acids. The ends lost 3 bases at V and 6 bases at J; junction bases unmatched: 5. Germline V gene sequence: CDR1 DFQATT, CDR2 SNEGSKA (reference sequence). TCRdb re-called the 5' RACE reads with MiXCR, one entry per CDR3 protein. The sample yields nearly 350,000 distinct CDR3 sequences, under 15% seen once. The sequence came from a male donor with ankylosing spondylitis or in good health (not recorded which). Sequencing was carried out using blood, either unsorted or a sorted T cell fraction (not recorded which). The V call is TRBV20-1, the J call TRBJ2-2; 9 bases map to TRBD2. The CDR3 coding sequence is TGCAGTGCTAGGGGGGGGACTAGCCCCGGGGAGCTGTTTTTT. This gives the protein CSARGGTSPGELFF.